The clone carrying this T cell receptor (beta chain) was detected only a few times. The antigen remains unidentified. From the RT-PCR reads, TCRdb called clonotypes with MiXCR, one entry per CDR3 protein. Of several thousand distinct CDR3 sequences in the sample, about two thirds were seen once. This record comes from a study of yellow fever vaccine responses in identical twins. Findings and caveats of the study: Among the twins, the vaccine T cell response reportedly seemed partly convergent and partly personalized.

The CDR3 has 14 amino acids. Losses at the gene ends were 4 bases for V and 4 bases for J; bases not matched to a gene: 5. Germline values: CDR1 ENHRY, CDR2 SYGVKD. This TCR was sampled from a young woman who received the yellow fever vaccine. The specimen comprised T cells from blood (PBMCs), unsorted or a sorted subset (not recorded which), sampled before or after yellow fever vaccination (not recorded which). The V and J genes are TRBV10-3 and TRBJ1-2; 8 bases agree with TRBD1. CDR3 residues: CAISAPDRGYGYTF. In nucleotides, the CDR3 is TGTGCCATCAGTGCTCCCGACAGGGGCTATGGCTACACCTTC.